The 32 T cell receptor beta chains below were found in one sample sequenced in a study of blood T cells in healthy people across ages. Alongside a J-beta primer mix, a sample-barcoded 5' primer served in a second PCR lasting about 7 to 12 cycles. One entry per CDR3 protein results from TCRdb running MiXCR on the 5' RACE reads. The sample has about 800,000 distinct CDR3 sequences; 25% are singletons. These data are also associated with another study on T cells of mothers and their children.

The sample consisted of blood. These receptors were taken from a boy aged 10-17 years in good health.

The chain uses TRBV5-1 and TRBJ2-1; D remains ambiguous. Germline values: CDR1 SGHRS, CDR2 YFSETQ. The CDR3 consists of 13 residues. V dropped 0 bases and J dropped 6 bases, with 7 bases sitting between them. CDR3 residues: CASSLVEPNEQFF. CDR3 nucleotide sequence: TGCGCCAGCAGCTTGGTGGAGCCCAATGAGCAGTTCTTC.

This clonotype was detected a few times. J is TRBJ2-1 and V is TRBV20-1, with TRBD2 matching 8 bases. V was pared by 4 bases and J by 7 bases, with 6 bases of the junction left unmatched. Per the germline V gene, CDR1 is DFQATT and CDR2 is SNEGSKA (reference sequence). The CDR3 loop spans 13 amino acids. CDR3 bases: TGCAGTGCTACCTCTAGCGGGCCTAATGAGCAGTTCTTC. This gives the protein CSATSSGPNEQFF.

The table lists this clonotype with a count of one. At one of its ends the junction is not consistent with the germline gene, which may arise from a read error. V gene TRBV6-5 combines with J gene TRBJ2-7; D is undetermined. This CDR3 has 14 amino acids. From germline, CDR1 is MNHEY and CDR2 SVGAGI. The CDR3 is CASSYSSGNYEQYF. CDR3 coding DNA: TGTGCCAGTAGTTACTCGTCCGGAAACTACGAGCAGTACTTC.

In its sample, this clonotype was seen a few times. The CDR3 DNA is TGTGCCAGCAGTGAAGCGATAGGTTCTGAAGCTTTCTTT. Residues: CASSEAIGSEAFF. The V call is TRBV6-1, the J call TRBJ1-1; D gene ambiguous. Germline CDR1 is MNHNS and CDR2 is SASEGT. This CDR3 is built from 13 residues. Trimming cost V 0 bases and J 6 bases, with 8 bases left between them.

The chain joins TRBV7-2 to TRBJ2-6; D is unclear. The germline V gene encodes CDR1 SGHTA and CDR2 FQGNSA. This CDR3 comprises 18 residues. Trimming cost V 7 bases and J 0 bases, with 19 bases left between them. Here the CDR3 reads CASIIPKQTVSGANVLTF. CDR3 nucleotide sequence: TGTGCCAGCATCATCCCGAAGCAGACGGTCTCTGGGGCCAACGTCCTGACTTTC.

This clonotype came up a few times. This rearrangement joins TRBV7-8 to TRBJ1-1, with D possibly TRBD1 on 5 matching bases. Germline lookup yields CDR1 SGHVS and CDR2 FQNEAQ. V was pared by 5 bases and J by 1 base, with 17 bases between. The CDR3 contains 16 residues. CDR3 nucleotide sequence: TGTGCCAGCAGCGCCCGTTCTGGGGGAGCGAACACTGAAGCTTTCTTT. Amino acids: CASSARSGGANTEAFF.

This clonotype was picked up a small number of times. For the CDR3, the DNA is TGCAGCGTTCGCGGACAGGTCTACGAGCAGTACTTC. It encodes CSVRGQVYEQYF. The V gene is TRBV29-1, the J gene TRBJ2-7; 7 positions match TRBD1. J was trimmed by 3 bases and V by 5 bases; bases with no gene match: 4. The germline V gene has CDR1 SQVTM and CDR2 ANQGSEA. CDR3 length: 12 amino acids.

This clonotype was seen a few times. The V call is TRBV10-3, the J call TRBJ1-4; D unclear. Trimming removed 6 bases at V and 0 bases at J, with 11 bases between. This CDR3 is 15 amino acids long. Germline assignment: CDR1 ENHRY and CDR2 SYGVKD. The CDR3 reads CAISDPSATNEKLFF. The CDR3 nucleotides read TGTGCCATCAGCGACCCGTCCGCAACTAATGAAAAACTGTTTTTT.

V is TRBV27 and J is TRBJ1-1; D is perhaps TRBD1 (5 bases). The V gene's germline CDR1 is MNHEY and CDR2 SMNVEV (reference sequence). V was pared by 0 bases and J by 2 bases, with 7 bases between. There are 14 residues in the CDR3. The CDR3 nucleotides are TGTGCCAGCAGTTTATCTGGGGACAACACTGAAGCTTTCTTT. Amino acid sequence: CASSLSGDNTEAFF.

As DNA, the CDR3 is TGCGCCAGCTCATATGGGGGGGCGGGATACACTGAAGCTTTCTTT. This gives the protein CASSYGGAGYTEAFF. The V gene is TRBV4-1, the J gene TRBJ1-1, with a weak D call TRBD1 (6 bases). The CDR3 covers 15 residues. V was clipped by 8 bases and J by 3 bases, with 19 bases between them. Per germline, CDR1 MGHRA and CDR2 YSYEKL.

This clonotype was detected only a few times. The V call is TRBV20-1, the J call TRBJ2-2; D gene uncertain. Germline assignment: CDR1 DFQATT and CDR2 SNEGSKA (reference sequence). The CDR3 has 12 residues. The V end lost 5 bases, the J end lost 3 bases, and 7 bases lay between the germline ends. The CDR3 nucleotides are TGCAGTGCTCCTTCCTACACCGGGGAGCTGTTTTTT. This translates into CSAPSYTGELFF.

This chain connects TRBV4-3 to TRBJ1-4; tentatively, D is TRBD1 (5 bases). The ends were cut back, 0 bases at V and 3 bases at J, with 14 bases in the middle. CDR1 and CDR2 (germline): LGHNA, YSLEER. The CDR3 is 17 amino acids. CDR3 sequence (DNA): TGCGCCAGCAGCCAAGAGGGGGACTCTAGGCCTAATGAAAAACTGTTTTTT. It encodes CASSQEGDSRPNEKLFF.

The sample holds a few counts of this clonotype. This chain joins TRBV5-1 and TRBJ2-5; D is perhaps TRBD1 (5 bases). The CDR3 spans 15 residues. The ends were cut back, 0 bases at V and 4 bases at J, with 13 bases in the middle. Per germline, CDR1 SGHRS and CDR2 YFSETQ. The CDR3 region is CASSLGPGSPETQYF. The CDR3 region has the DNA TGCGCCAGCAGCTTGGGGCCAGGGTCCCCAGAGACCCAGTACTTC.

The sample holds a few counts of this clonotype. The rearrangement links TRBV24-1 to TRBJ2-1; D remains ambiguous. The CDR3 loop spans 15 amino acids. Germline CDR1 and CDR2: KGHDR and SFDVKD. V gave up 2 bases and J gave up 5 bases, with 12 bases separating them. The CDR3 sequence is CATSDYLREDNEQFF. CDR3 DNA: TGTGCCACCAGTGATTATTTACGAGAAGACAATGAGCAGTTCTTC.

The gene calls are TRBV4-1 and TRBJ1-4; D call uncertain. Looked up from germline, CDR1 is MGHRA and CDR2 is YSYEKL. The V end was cut by 2 bases, the J end by 5 bases, with 21 bases between. The CDR3 length is 18 residues. In nucleotides, the CDR3 is TGCGCCAGCAGCCAATCTCCTCTCCGGGCCGTACAAAATGAAAAACTGTTTTTT. This gives the protein CASSQSPLRAVQNEKLFF.

The chain links TRBV7-9 to TRBJ1-2; a weak D match, TRBD1 (6 bases). The CDR3 has 15 amino acids. Germline CDR1 reads SEHNR; CDR2 reads FQNEAQ (reference sequence). The V gene lost 3 bases and the J gene lost 6 bases, with 17 bases spanning the gap. The CDR3 region is CASSFPSTGGDGYTF. The CDR3 nucleotides are TGTGCCAGCAGCTTTCCATCGACAGGCGGAGATGGCTACACCTTC. Filled out from reference TRBV7-9 and TRBJ1-2, the complete variable domain reads DTGVSQNPRHKITKRGQNVTFRCDPISEHNRLYWYRQTLGQGPEFLTYFQNEAQLEKSRLLSDRFSAERPKGSFSTLEIQRTEQGDSAMYLCASSFPSTGGDGYTFGSGTRLTVV.

The genes are TRBV29-1 and TRBJ1-1; unclear D gene. Germline V lookup: CDR1 SQVTM, CDR2 ANQGSEA. The CDR3 totals 11 residues. Trimming cost V 3 bases and J 7 bases, with 9 bases left between them. The DNA of the CDR3 is TGCAGCGTTGACCCTAAGATTGAAGCTTTCTTT. Translated: CSVDPKIEAFF.

This chain connects TRBV3-2 to TRBJ1-2. TRBV3-2 has pseudogene status. The CDR3 is 10 amino acids. CDR3 loop: CASINYGYTF. The DNA of the CDR3 is TGTGCCAGCATAAACTATGGCTACACCTTC.

The chain is built from TRBV28 and TRBJ2-7; the D gene is possibly TRBD1 (6 bases). The CDR3 sequence is 15 residues long. Trimming pared 5 bases from V and 3 bases from J, leaving 17 bases between. Germline values: CDR1 MDHEN, CDR2 SYDVKM. Written as DNA, the CDR3 is TGTGCCAGCAGTGCCTTTACTGGACAGCACTACGAGCAGTACTTC. This encodes CASSAFTGQHYEQYF.

In its sample, this clonotype was seen a few times. This chain connects TRBV11-2 to TRBJ2-7; no definite D call. Germline lookup yields CDR1 SGHAT and CDR2 FQNNGV. This CDR3 comprises 15 residues. V was clipped by 0 bases and J by 2 bases, with 11 bases between them. The DNA of the CDR3 is TGTGCCAGCAGCTTAGATAGGTACACTACCTACGAGCAGTACTTC. Its translation is CASSLDRYTTYEQYF.

The rearrangement links TRBV10-3 to TRBJ1-1, with D hard to call. Trimming pared 4 bases from V and 1 base from J, leaving 7 bases between. Per the germline V gene, CDR1 is ENHRY and CDR2 is SYGVKD. The CDR3 extends over 13 amino acids. This CDR3 reads CAISVTRNTEAFF. As DNA, the CDR3 is TGTGCCATCAGTGTAACGAGGAACACTGAAGCTTTCTTT.

This clonotype occurred a few times. The genes are TRBV6-6 and TRBJ1-2; maybe TRBD1 (5 bases). Between the trimmed V and J ends, which lost 2 bases and 4 bases, there was a span of 8 bases. This CDR3 is 13 amino acids long. The germline V gene has CDR1 MNHNY and CDR2 SVGAGI (reference sequence). The CDR3 loop reads CASSYDGGYGYTF. The CDR3 DNA reads TGTGCCAGCAGTTACGACGGGGGCTATGGCTACACCTTC.

The sample holds many counts of this clonotype. The rearrangement joins TRBV30 to TRBJ2-7; a weak D match, TRBD2 (5 bases). Trimming removed 1 base from V and 3 bases from J, with 13 bases in between. Germline CDR1 reads GTSNPN; CDR2 reads SVGIG (reference sequence). This CDR3 spans 14 amino acids. The CDR3, as DNA: TGTGCCTGGAGTGAGGCAATCGGGAACTACGAGCAGTACTTC. The encoded protein is CAWSEAIGNYEQYF.

This clonotype came up once. The gene calls are TRBV5-4 and TRBJ2-7; D uncertain. Per germline, CDR1 SGHNT and CDR2 YYREEE (reference sequence). The CDR3 length is 14 residues. V lost 3 bases, J lost 2 bases, and 12 bases lay in between. The CDR3: CASSSRDTAYEQYF. CDR3 in DNA: TGTGCCAGCAGCTCCCGTGACACAGCCTACGAGCAGTACTTC. The full variable domain, completed using reference TRBV5-4 and TRBJ2-7, is ETGVTQSPTHLIKTRGQQVTLRCSSQSGHNTVSWYQQALGQGPQFIFQYYREEENGRGNFPPRFSGLQFPNYSSELNVNALELDDSALYLCASSSRDTAYEQYFGPGTRLTVT.

V usage is TRBV29-1 and J usage is TRBJ1-4; maybe TRBD1 (6 bases). CDR3 length: 14 amino acids. Per germline, CDR1 SQVTM and CDR2 ANQGSEA. Written as DNA, the CDR3 is TGCGGACTATCCTCGGGGGCGACTAATGAAAAACTGTTTTTT. Translation gives CGLSSGATNEKLFF.

The V call is TRBV24-1, the J call TRBJ2-1, with D perhaps assigned TRBD1 or TRBD2 (5 bases each). The DNA end favors TRBJ2-5, so the J call may be wrong. This CDR3 has 13 amino acids. The germline V gene has CDR1 KGHDR and CDR2 SFDVKD. This CDR3 is CAARGSNEETQYF. The CDR3 region has the DNA TGTGCCGCCCGGGGCTCCAATGAAGAGACCCAGTACTTC.

The chain carries TRBV29-1 and TRBJ2-1; 11 positions agree with TRBD2. This CDR3 contains 13 residues. Germline CDR1 reads SQVTM; CDR2 reads ANQGSEA. The V gene end was trimmed by 6 bases and the J gene end by 7 bases; junction bases not matched to a gene: 5. The CDR3 DNA sequence: TGCAGCGTCGAGACTAGCGGGATGAATGAGCAGTTCTTC. Translated: CSVETSGMNEQFF.

The rearrangement links TRBV20-1 to TRBJ2-3; D is perhaps TRBD1 (6 bases). Trimming stripped 0 bases from V and 6 bases from J, with 13 bases between. CDR1 is DFQATT, CDR2 SNEGSKA, per germline (reference sequence). This CDR3 comprises 14 residues. CDR3 in amino acids: CSARDLVTGDTQYF. CDR3 nucleotide sequence: TGCAGTGCTAGAGATTTGGTAACAGGGGATACGCAGTATTTT.

The chain has TRBV28 and TRBJ2-1; D may be TRBD2 (6 bases). Germline CDR1 reads MDHEN; CDR2 reads SYDVKM. The CDR3 is 14 amino acids. V gave up 6 bases and J gave up 4 bases, with 13 bases separating them. CDR3 loop: CASSEASAYNEQFF. In DNA, the CDR3 is TGTGCCAGCAGCGAAGCTAGCGCGTACAATGAGCAGTTCTTC. The full variable domain, rest sourced from reference TRBV28 and TRBJ2-1, is DVKVTQSSRYLVKRTGEKVFLECVQDMDHENMFWYRQDPGLGLRLIYFSYDVKMKEKGDIPEGYSVSREKKERFSLILESASTNQTSMYLCASSEASAYNEQFFGPGTRLTVL.

This clonotype occurred a few times. The chain employs TRBV5-1 and TRBJ2-1; D assignment may be TRBD1 or TRBD2 (5 bases each). CDR1 is SGHRS, CDR2 YFSETQ, per germline. With 0 bases removed from V and 4 bases from J, the gap between germline ends came to 11 bases. This CDR3 is built from 15 residues. CDR3 sequence: CASSLGGADYNEQFF. The CDR3 DNA reads TGCGCCAGCAGCTTGGGAGGGGCAGATTACAATGAGCAGTTCTTC. The full variable domain, completed using reference TRBV5-1 and TRBJ2-1, is KAGVTQTPRYLIKTRGQQVTLSCSPISGHRSVSWYQQTPGQGLQFLFEYFSETQRNKGNFPGRFSGRQFSNSRSEMNVSTLELGDSALYLCASSLGGADYNEQFFGPGTRLTVL.

This chain uses TRBV3-1 with TRBJ1-2, with 8 bases matching TRBD1. Germline assignment: CDR1 LGHDT and CDR2 YNNKEL (reference sequence). The CDR3 has 16 amino acids. V lost 0 bases to trimming and J lost 6 bases; unmatched junction nucleotides: 9. The CDR3 DNA follows: TGTGCCAGCAGCCAAGACTGGGCCAGGGGGCTAAATGGCTACACCTTC. Amino acid sequence: CASSQDWARGLNGYTF.

The chain links TRBV5-1 to TRBJ2-7, with D possibly TRBD2 on 6 matching bases. Trimming removed 4 bases at V and 4 bases at J, with 9 bases between. The germline CDR1 and CDR2 sequences are SGHRS and YFSETQ. The CDR3 is 12 amino acids. In nucleotides, the CDR3 is TGCGCCAGCAGCGGGGAGGAATACGAGCAGTACTTC. Its translation is CASSGEEYEQYF.